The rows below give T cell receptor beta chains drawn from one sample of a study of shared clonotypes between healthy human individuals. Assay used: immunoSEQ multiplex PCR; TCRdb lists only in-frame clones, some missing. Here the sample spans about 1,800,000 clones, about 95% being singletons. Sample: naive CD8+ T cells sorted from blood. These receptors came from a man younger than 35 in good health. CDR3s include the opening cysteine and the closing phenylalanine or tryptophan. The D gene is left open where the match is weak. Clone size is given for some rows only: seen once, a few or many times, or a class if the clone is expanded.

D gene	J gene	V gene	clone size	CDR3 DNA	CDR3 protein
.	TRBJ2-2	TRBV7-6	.	TGTGCCAGCAGCCCAGGGGGGCCGGACACCGGGGAGCTGTTTTTT	CASSPGGPDTGELFF
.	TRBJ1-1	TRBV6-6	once	TGTGCCAGCAGTTACGAGACAGAAGAAGCTTTCTTT	CASSYETEEAFF
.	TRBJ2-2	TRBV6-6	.	TGTGCCAGCAGTTCCTCAGGCGCCGGGGAGCTGTTTTTT	CASSSSGAGELFF
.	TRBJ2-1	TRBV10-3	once	TGTGCCATCAGTGAGGCCCCCGGGGGCTCCTACAATGAGCAGTTCTTC	CAISEAPGGSYNEQFF
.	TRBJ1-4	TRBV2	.	TGTGCCAGCAATGCGTTGACGGCTATTAATGAAAAACTGTTTTTT	CASNALTAINEKLFF
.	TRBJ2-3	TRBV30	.	TGTGCCTGGAGTGTAACAGGGTTCACAGATACGCAGTATTTT	CAWSVTGFTDTQYF
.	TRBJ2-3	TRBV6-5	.	TGTGCCAGCAGTTCTTCCACAGATACGCAGTATTTT	CASSSSTDTQYF
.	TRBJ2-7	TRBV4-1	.	TGCGCCAGCAGCCAAACCACCGGGGCGGCCTACGAGCAGTACTTC	CASSQTTGAAYEQYF
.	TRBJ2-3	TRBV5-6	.	TGTGCCAGCAGGGACGGACTCCTCAGCACAGATACGCAGTATTTT	CASRDGLLSTDTQYF
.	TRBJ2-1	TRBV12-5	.	TGTGCTAGTGGTTTGGGTTACAATGAGCAGTTCTTC	CASGLGYNEQFF
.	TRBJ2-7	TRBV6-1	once	TGTGCCGCCCACCAGGGACCCCCTGTCGAGCAGTACTTC	CAAHQGPPVEQYF
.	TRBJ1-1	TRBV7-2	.	TGTGCCAGCAGCTATTCCCGGGACGGTAACACTGAAGCTTTCTTT	CASSYSRDGNTEAFF
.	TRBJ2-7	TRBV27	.	TGTGCCAGCAGTTCTTCCTACGAGCAGTACTTC	CASSSSYEQYF
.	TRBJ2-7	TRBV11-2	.	TGTGCCAGCAGCTTCGGGGTCCCCTACGAGCAGTACTTC	CASSFGVPYEQYF
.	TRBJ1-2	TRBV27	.	TGTGCCAGCAGTTTAGCTGGGGCAGATGGCTACACCTTC	CASSLAGADGYTF
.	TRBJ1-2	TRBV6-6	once	TGTGCCAGCTATGGGGGAGCTAACTATGGCTACACCTTC	CASYGGANYGYTF
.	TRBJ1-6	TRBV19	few	TGTGCCAGTAGTATGGCAGAATCACCCCTCCACTTT	CASSMAESPLHF
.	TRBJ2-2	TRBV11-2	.	TGTGCCAGCTCCTCTCCGTCGGGGGTTGACACCGGGGAGCTGTTTTTT	CASSSPSGVDTGELFF
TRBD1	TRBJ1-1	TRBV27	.	TGTGCCAGCAGTTTAGACAGGGCTCACACTGAAGCTTTCTTT	CASSLDRAHTEAFF
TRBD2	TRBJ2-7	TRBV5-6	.	TGTGCCAGCAGCCGGGACTGGGAGCGGGAGGGCGAGCAGTACTTC	CASSRDWEREGEQYF
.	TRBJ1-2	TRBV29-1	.	TGCAGCGCCGACGCAGGGCAGGGCTATGGCTACACCTTC	CSADAGQGYGYTF
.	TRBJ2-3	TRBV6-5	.	TGTGCCAGCAGTTACTCGAACAGGGCCGGAGATACGCAGTATTTT	CASSYSNRAGDTQYF
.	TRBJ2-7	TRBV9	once	TGTGCCAGCAGCGTGGGTGGGGCAGCATCCTACGAGCAGTACTTC	CASSVGGAASYEQYF
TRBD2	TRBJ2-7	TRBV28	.	TGTGCCAGCAGCCCTAGCGGGGAACACGAGCAGTACTTC	CASSPSGEHEQYF
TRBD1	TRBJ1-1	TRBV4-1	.	TGCGCCAGCAGCCGCATACTGGGGACAGGGGGAACTGAAGCTTTCTTT	CASSRILGTGGTEAFF
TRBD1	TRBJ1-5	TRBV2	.	TGTGCCAGCAGTGGCCCCCCACAGGGGGTAAGTCAGCCCCAGCATTTT	CASSGPPQGVSQPQHF
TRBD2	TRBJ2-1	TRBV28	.	TGTGCCAGCAGTTTGGTAGCGGGGGGAGACAATGAGCAGTTCTTC	CASSLVAGGDNEQFF
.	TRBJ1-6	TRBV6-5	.	TGTGCCAGCAGTCCCGACCCTGTTTCTAATTCACCCCTCCACTTT	CASSPDPVSNSPLHF
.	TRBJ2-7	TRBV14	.	TGTGCCAGCAGCCTCCGGGCTACGACGTCCTACGAGCAGTACTTC	CASSLRATTSYEQYF
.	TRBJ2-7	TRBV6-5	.	TGTGCCAGCAGTTATTCATCAGGGGACCCCTACGAGCAGTACTTC	CASSYSSGDPYEQYF
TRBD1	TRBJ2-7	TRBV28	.	TGTGCCAGCAGTTTCGGGGACAGGACCTACGAGCAGTACTTC	CASSFGDRTYEQYF
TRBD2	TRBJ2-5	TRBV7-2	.	TGTGCCAGCAGCCCATGGACTAGCGGGCAGGGGGAGACCCAGTACTTC	CASSPWTSGQGETQYF
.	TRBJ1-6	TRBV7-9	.	TGTGCCAGCAGCTCTTATTTGTGGGGAAGAAGTTCACCCCTCCACTTT	CASSSYLWGRSSPLHF
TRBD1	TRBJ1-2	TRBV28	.	TGTGCCAGCAGTCTCAGGGGGGGCTATGGCTACACCTTC	CASSLRGGYGYTF
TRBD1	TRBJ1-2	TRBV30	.	TGTGCCTGGAGTCTATGGACAGGGATCGACTATGGCTACACCTTC	CAWSLWTGIDYGYTF
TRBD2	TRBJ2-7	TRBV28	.	TGTGCCAGCAACCCCCTGGCGGGGGGCTACGAGCAGTACTTC	CASNPLAGGYEQYF
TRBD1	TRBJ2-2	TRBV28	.	TGTGCCAGCAGTTCTTGGCACGAGACAGGGGGCGCGGACACCGGGGAGCTGTTTTTT	CASSSWHETGGADTGELFF
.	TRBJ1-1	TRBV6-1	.	TGTGCCAGCAGAGGGAACGGCGTCACTGAAGCTTTCTTT	CASRGNGVTEAFF
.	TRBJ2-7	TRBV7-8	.	TGTGCCAGCAGCTTGTTACAGGGTATTGTGGCCTACGAGCAGTACTTC	CASSLLQGIVAYEQYF
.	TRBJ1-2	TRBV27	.	TGTGCCAGCAGTCCATCTCTGCATGGCTACACCTTC	CASSPSLHGYTF
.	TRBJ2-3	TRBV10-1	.	TGCGCCAGCAGTGAACCGCCTTCAGATACGCAGTATTTT	CASSEPPSDTQYF
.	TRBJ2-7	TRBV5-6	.	TGTGCCAGCAGCTTGTCCGGGGGCCCGAAGCAGTACTTC	CASSLSGGPKQYF
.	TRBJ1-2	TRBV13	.	TGTGCCAGCAGCTTAGCCCGGCTAAACTATGGCTACACCTTC	CASSLARLNYGYTF
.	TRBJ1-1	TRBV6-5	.	TGTGCCAGCAGTTACTCCCAGGGGATTCGGAACACTGAAGCTTTCTTT	CASSYSQGIRNTEAFF
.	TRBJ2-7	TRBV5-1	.	TGCGCCAATAAGACAGGTTCCTACGAGCAGTACTTC	CANKTGSYEQYF
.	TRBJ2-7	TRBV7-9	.	TGTGCCAGCAGCCTCGACCCTCGGGAGCAGTACTTC	CASSLDPREQYF
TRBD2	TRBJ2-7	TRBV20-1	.	TGCAGTGCTAGTTTAGCGGGTGGGATGTACTTC	CSASLAGGMYF
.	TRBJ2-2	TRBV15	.	TGTGCCACCAGCGATCTAGTAGGATCCGGGGAGCTGTTTTTT	CATSDLVGSGELFF
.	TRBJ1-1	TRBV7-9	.	TGTGCCAGCACCGACGGGCAACTTGAAGCTTTCTTT	CASTDGQLEAFF
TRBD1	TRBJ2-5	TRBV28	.	TGTGCCAGCAGTCAAAACAGGGGGTTCAGCCAAGAGACCCAGTACTTC	CASSQNRGFSQETQYF
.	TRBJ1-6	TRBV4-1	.	TGCGCCAGCGACCTCGTCCCGGGGAATTCACCCCTCCACTTT	CASDLVPGNSPLHF
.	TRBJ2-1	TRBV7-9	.	TGTGCCAGCAGCACCACCAATGAGCAGTTCTTC	CASSTTNEQFF
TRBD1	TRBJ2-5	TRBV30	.	TGTGCCTGGAGTGATACTTCCGGGACAGGAGAAGAGACCCAGTACTTC	CAWSDTSGTGEETQYF
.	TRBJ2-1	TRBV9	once	TGTGCCAGCAGCTATCCCGTGGGTACCTACAATGAGCAGTTCTTC	CASSYPVGTYNEQFF
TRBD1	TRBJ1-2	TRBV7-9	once	TGTGCCAGCAGCTTAGGGGCAGGGGGCTCGGGAGGCTACACCTTC	CASSLGAGGSGGYTF